The 10 T cell receptor beta chains below were found in one sample sequenced in a study of T cell responses to AZD1222 COVID-19 vaccine. Here immunoSEQ multiplex PCR was the method, and the copy in TCRdb shows in-frame clones only, minus some. The table records 150,000 to 180,000 clones, under 95% of them present only once. The sequences come from peripheral blood, collected on day 0 of AZD1222 vaccination. The receptors stem from an adult in good health.

This rearrangement joins TRBV7-9 to TRBJ2-1; perhaps TRBD2 as D (6 bases). V was pared by 2 bases and J by 1 base, with 18 bases between. From germline, CDR1 is SEHNR and CDR2 FQNEAQ (reference sequence). CDR3 size: 18 residues. The CDR3 here is CASSLPNGGSGSYNEQFF. The CDR3 DNA reads TGTGCCAGCAGCTTACCGAACGGAGGGAGTGGGTCCTACAATGAGCAGTTCTTC.

The J gene is TRBJ1-1, the V gene TRBV27; 8 bases match TRBD1. CDR3 length: 13 amino acids. The J segment lost 2 bases and the V segment lost 6 bases, leaving 2 bases of the junction unmatched. The germline V gene encodes CDR1 MNHEY and CDR2 SMNVEV (reference sequence). The CDR3 protein is CASRTGVNTEAFF. The CDR3 nucleotides read TGTGCCAGCAGGACAGGGGTTAACACTGAAGCTTTCTTT.

The rearrangement uses TRBV9 and TRBJ2-3; the match to TRBD2 covers 7 bases. The length of the CDR3 is 17 residues. Unmatched junction bases numbered 11, after V lost 4 bases and J lost 0 bases. In germline, CDR1 is SGDLS, CDR2 YYNGEE. The CDR3 DNA reads as TGTGCCAGCAGCCCCCAGCGGCGGGGGAAAAGCACAGATACGCAGTATTTT. Protein: CASSPQRRGKSTDTQYF.

The V call is TRBV10-3, the J call TRBJ2-7; the D gene is possibly TRBD1 (5 bases). Germline lookup yields CDR1 ENHRY and CDR2 SYGVKD. Trimming removed 7 bases from V and 0 bases from J, with 10 bases in between. This CDR3 spans 13 amino acids. The CDR3 protein is CAITADTSYEQYF. DNA of the CDR3: TGTGCCATCACTGCGGACACCTCCTACGAGCAGTACTTC.

The genes are TRBV10-3 and TRBJ1-5; perhaps TRBD1 as D (5 bases). Germline CDR1 ENHRY, CDR2 SYGVKD. This CDR3 has 14 residues. Trimming stripped 6 bases from V and 4 bases from J, with 13 bases between. Here the CDR3 reads CAIRGDRPNQPQHF. The CDR3 DNA reads TGTGCCATCAGGGGTGACAGACCGAATCAGCCCCAGCATTTT.

The CDR3 DNA follows: TGTGCCAGCAGCCAAGAGGCGACGCGGGGGGACTTTGGGACCCAGTACTTC. It is translated as CASSQEATRGDFGTQYF. The genes are TRBV14 and TRBJ2-5; 8 bases fit TRBD2. CDR1 is SGHDN, CDR2 FVKESK, per germline. The CDR3 is 17 amino acids. V was pared by 0 bases and J by 7 bases, with 13 bases of the junction left unmatched.

The chain has TRBV10-2 and TRBJ2-7; TRBD2 aligns across 7 bases. The V and J ends lost 6 bases and 4 bases, in that order; junction bases with no gene match: 6. CDR1 is WSHSY and CDR2 is SAAADI in the germline V gene. The CDR3 sequence is 13 residues long. The CDR3 DNA is TGCGCCAGCAGGGAACTAGCGTGGTACGAGCAGTACTTC. Its translation is CASRELAWYEQYF.

V is TRBV18 and J is TRBJ2-7; D tentatively reads TRBD1 or TRBD2 (5 bases each). CDR1 is KGHSH and CDR2 is LQKENI in the germline V gene. Between the trimmed V and J ends, which lost 3 bases and 2 bases, there was a span of 20 bases. CDR3 length equals 17 residues. The CDR3 spells CASSPTYRHGTAYEQYF. The DNA for the CDR3 is TGTGCCAGCTCACCCACCTACCGCCACGGGACGGCCTACGAGCAGTACTTC.

This clone was detected a few times. The rearrangement joins TRBV7-6 to TRBJ2-2, with a weak D call TRBD2 (5 bases). The CDR3 is 15 residues long. V dropped 1 base and J dropped 2 bases, with 8 bases sitting between them. Per the germline V gene, CDR1 is SGHVS and CDR2 is FNYEAQ. The CDR3 bases are TGTGCCAGCAGCTTAGTTGGGAGAAACACCGGGGAGCTGTTTTTT. Encoded protein: CASSLVGRNTGELFF. The entire variable domain, with the rest obtained from reference TRBV7-6 and TRBJ2-2, is as follows: GAGVSQSPRYKVTKRGQDVALRCDPISGHVSLYWYRQALGQGPEFLTYFNYEAQQDKSGLPNDRFSAERPEGSISTLTIQRTEQRDSAMYRCASSLVGRNTGELFFGEGSRLTVL.

This chain uses TRBV28 with TRBJ2-5; D unresolved. V lost 4 bases to trimming and J lost 2 bases, with 5 bases between them. This CDR3 comprises 12 residues. Germline lookup yields CDR1 MDHEN and CDR2 SYDVKM. In DNA, the CDR3 is TGTGCCAGCAGTTGGGGACAAGAGACCCAGTACTTC. It translates to CASSWGQETQYF. Drawing the rest from reference TRBV28 and TRBJ2-5, the complete variable domain is DVKVTQSSRYLVKRTGEKVFLECVQDMDHENMFWYRQDPGLGLRLIYFSYDVKMKEKGDIPEGYSVSREKKERFSLILESASTNQTSMYLCASSWGQETQYFGPGTRLLVL.